A selection of T cell receptor beta chains follows, all from one sample in a study of T cells after somatic rescue of genetic block. TCRdb's table, derived via immunoSEQ multiplex PCR, lists solely in-frame clones and lacks some. The sample comprises 14,000 to 15,000 clones, about two thirds of which are singletons, and 14% rests with the top ten. The sequenced sample consisted of peripheral blood mononuclear cells (PBMCs). The source is a boy between 10 and 17 years old. The CDR3 runs from the conserved cysteine through the conserved F or W. Each record gives: CDR3 DNA, CDR3 protein, V gene, clone size, D gene, J gene. A D gene is named only where the DNA matches it firmly. Size is stated for part of the rows, as once, few or many counts, or as a class when the clone is expanded.

CDR3nt: TGCGCCAGCAGCTTGTTAGGAGGGTTCACAGATACGCAGTATTTT
CDR3aa: CASSLLGGFTDTQYF
v_gene: TRBV5-1
abundance: few
d_gene: -
j_gene: TRBJ2-3

CDR3nt: TGTGCCAGCAGTTTAGTAGGGGGAAACACTGAAGCTTTCTTT
CDR3aa: CASSLVGGNTEAFF
v_gene: TRBV7-3
abundance: few
d_gene: -
j_gene: TRBJ1-1

CDR3nt: TGTGCCAGCAGTGAACCCGGCAGTTCCTACGAGCAGTACTTC
CDR3aa: CASSEPGSSYEQYF
v_gene: TRBV6-1
abundance: once
d_gene: -
j_gene: TRBJ2-7

CDR3nt: TGTGCCAGCAGCCCGACTTGGGGGGAGGGAGAAGCTTTCTTT
CDR3aa: CASSPTWGEGEAFF
v_gene: TRBV6-6
abundance: -
d_gene: -
j_gene: TRBJ1-1

CDR3nt: TGTGCCAGCAGCCATTACCCTACAGACTCTGGGGCCAACGTCCTGACTTTC
CDR3aa: CASSHYPTDSGANVLTF
v_gene: TRBV5-6
abundance: once
d_gene: -
j_gene: TRBJ2-6

CDR3nt: TGTGCCAGCAGTGATGAAGGGACCAGGCCCTACGAGCAGTACTTC
CDR3aa: CASSDEGTRPYEQYF
v_gene: TRBV6-1
abundance: -
d_gene: -
j_gene: TRBJ2-7

CDR3nt: TGTGCCAGCAGCTCTATTATAGGGTGGGCTTTCTTT
CDR3aa: CASSSIIGWAFF
v_gene: TRBV7-9
abundance: few
d_gene: -
j_gene: TRBJ1-1

CDR3nt: TGTGCCAGCAGCCAACCAGGACTAGCGGGCGGACTCGACAATGAGCAGTTCTTC
CDR3aa: CASSQPGLAGGLDNEQFF
v_gene: TRBV14
abundance: -
d_gene: TRBD2
j_gene: TRBJ2-1

CDR3nt: TGTGCCAGCAGACTAGGACAGGGGTTCTATGGCTACACCTTC
CDR3aa: CASRLGQGFYGYTF
v_gene: TRBV5-4
abundance: -
d_gene: TRBD1
j_gene: TRBJ1-2

CDR3nt: TGTGCCAGCAGCGAACAGTGGGGTAATTCACCCCTCCACTTT
CDR3aa: CASSEQWGNSPLHF
v_gene: TRBV7-9
abundance: few
d_gene: -
j_gene: TRBJ1-6

CDR3nt: TGTGCCAGCAGTTTAGGGGCCAGCCGGGGGGGAAAACTGTTTTTT
CDR3aa: CASSLGASRGGKLFF
v_gene: TRBV28
abundance: -
d_gene: -
j_gene: TRBJ1-4

CDR3nt: TGTGCCAGCAGCGATCGGGCAGGGGGAGAGACCCAGTACTTC
CDR3aa: CASSDRAGGETQYF
v_gene: TRBV7-9
abundance: -
d_gene: TRBD1
j_gene: TRBJ2-5

CDR3nt: TGTGCCAGCAGCTTGACAGGGTTAGGAACCGGGGAGCTGTTTTTT
CDR3aa: CASSLTGLGTGELFF
v_gene: TRBV11-2
abundance: -
d_gene: TRBD1
j_gene: TRBJ2-2

CDR3nt: TGTGCCAGCACTCGGGACAGGGAAAACATTCAGTACTTC
CDR3aa: CASTRDRENIQYF
v_gene: TRBV10-3
abundance: -
d_gene: TRBD1
j_gene: TRBJ2-4

CDR3nt: TGTGCCAGCAGCCCCATATTCCGGGACAGGGGGAACACTGAAGCTTTCTTT
CDR3aa: CASSPIFRDRGNTEAFF
v_gene: TRBV7-9
abundance: -
d_gene: TRBD1
j_gene: TRBJ1-1

CDR3nt: TGTGCCAGCAGCTTTGCGGCCATCAATGAGCAGTTCTTC
CDR3aa: CASSFAAINEQFF
v_gene: TRBV7-9
abundance: -
d_gene: -
j_gene: TRBJ2-1

CDR3nt: TGTGCCAGCAGTGCCGGGGGCTACCTTTACAATGAGCAGTTCTTC
CDR3aa: CASSAGGYLYNEQFF
v_gene: TRBV9
abundance: -
d_gene: -
j_gene: TRBJ2-1

CDR3nt: TGTGCTAGTGCTAGGGGCTCCTACAATGAGCAGTTCTTC
CDR3aa: CASARGSYNEQFF
v_gene: TRBV12-5
abundance: -
d_gene: -
j_gene: TRBJ2-1

CDR3nt: TGTGCCAGCAGCCAAGGTCCAGGGATGTTGGGCTACGAGCAGTACTTC
CDR3aa: CASSQGPGMLGYEQYF
v_gene: TRBV14
abundance: -
d_gene: -
j_gene: TRBJ2-7

CDR3nt: TGTGCCAGCACAGGACAGTCTTACGAGCAGTACTTC
CDR3aa: CASTGQSYEQYF
v_gene: TRBV6-5
abundance: -
d_gene: -
j_gene: TRBJ2-7

CDR3nt: TGTGCCAGTAGTATCATACAGGGGGGAGTTGTGGAGACCCAGTACTTC
CDR3aa: CASSIIQGGVVETQYF
v_gene: TRBV19
abundance: -
d_gene: TRBD1
j_gene: TRBJ2-5

CDR3nt: TGTGCCAGCTCATCCGGGACAGGGAACTATGGCTACACCTTC
CDR3aa: CASSSGTGNYGYTF
v_gene: TRBV18
abundance: -
d_gene: TRBD1
j_gene: TRBJ1-2

CDR3nt: TGTGCCAGCTCACCAGTCACGTACGAGCAGTACTTC
CDR3aa: CASSPVTYEQYF
v_gene: TRBV18
abundance: few
d_gene: -
j_gene: TRBJ2-7

CDR3nt: TGTGCCAGCAGCCACAGGGGGCCAAAGCCCTACGAGCAGTACTTC
CDR3aa: CASSHRGPKPYEQYF
v_gene: TRBV14
abundance: -
d_gene: TRBD1
j_gene: TRBJ2-7

CDR3nt: TGTGCCAGCAGGCCTCTAGCGGGGGGGCGATACGAGCAGTACTTC
CDR3aa: CASRPLAGGRYEQYF
v_gene: TRBV27
abundance: -
d_gene: TRBD2
j_gene: TRBJ2-7

CDR3nt: TGTGCCAGCAGTTTAACAGTCCGGATCCAAGAGACCCAGTACTTC
CDR3aa: CASSLTVRIQETQYF
v_gene: TRBV28
abundance: -
d_gene: -
j_gene: TRBJ2-5

CDR3nt: TGTGCCAGCAAACCTTCACCGGGACAGGGTGCCTACGAGCAGTACTTC
CDR3aa: CASKPSPGQGAYEQYF
v_gene: TRBV28
abundance: -
d_gene: TRBD1
j_gene: TRBJ2-7

CDR3nt: TGCGCCAGCAGCCAAGATGCCCTCTGGGGGGTTAGCGAGTTGGAGACCCAGTACTTC
CDR3aa: CASSQDALWGVSELETQYF
v_gene: TRBV4-1
abundance: -
d_gene: -
j_gene: TRBJ2-5

CDR3nt: TGTGCCAGCAGCCAAGAAGGACAGGGGGCAACCTCTGGGGCCAACGTCCTGACTTTC
CDR3aa: CASSQEGQGATSGANVLTF
v_gene: TRBV4-2
abundance: once
d_gene: TRBD1
j_gene: TRBJ2-6

CDR3nt: TGTGCCAGCAGTTTATCGGTGGCTAGCAGAGTCTACGAGCAGTACTTC
CDR3aa: CASSLSVASRVYEQYF
v_gene: TRBV27
abundance: -
d_gene: -
j_gene: TRBJ2-7

CDR3nt: TGCAGTGCTAGCTCTGAGACCCAGTACTTC
CDR3aa: CSASSETQYF
v_gene: TRBV20-1
abundance: -
d_gene: -
j_gene: TRBJ2-5

CDR3nt: TGTGCCAGCAAGGAAGGCAGAGCCTTACTTTTCTATAATTCACCCCTCCACTTT
CDR3aa: CASKEGRALLFYNSPLHF
v_gene: TRBV28
abundance: -
d_gene: -
j_gene: TRBJ1-6

CDR3nt: TGTGCCAGTAGTCCTAGACAGGGGAAAACCTTCTCTGGGGCCAACGTCCTGACTTTC
CDR3aa: CASSPRQGKTFSGANVLTF
v_gene: TRBV19
abundance: few
d_gene: TRBD1
j_gene: TRBJ2-6

CDR3nt: TGTGCCAGCAGTACTCTTCAGGCTTTTGCGCTCCACTTT
CDR3aa: CASSTLQAFALHF
v_gene: TRBV6-1
abundance: -
d_gene: -
j_gene: TRBJ1-6

CDR3nt: TGTGCCAGCAGTGAATGGGGGGGCGGTCAGCCCCAGCATTTT
CDR3aa: CASSEWGGGQPQHF
v_gene: TRBV6-1
abundance: -
d_gene: -
j_gene: TRBJ1-5

CDR3nt: TGTGCCAGCAGCGACTGGGACAGGGGAGGAACTGAAGCTTTCTTT
CDR3aa: CASSDWDRGGTEAFF
v_gene: TRBV9
abundance: medium-sized
d_gene: TRBD1
j_gene: TRBJ1-1

CDR3nt: TGTGCCAGCAGCTTTCGACTAGCGGGAGGGCCGAACACCGGGGAGCTGTTTTTT
CDR3aa: CASSFRLAGGPNTGELFF
v_gene: TRBV7-6
abundance: -
d_gene: TRBD2
j_gene: TRBJ2-2

CDR3nt: TGTGCCAGCTCACCTGGACGGGAGAACACTGAAGCTTTCTTT
CDR3aa: CASSPGRENTEAFF
v_gene: TRBV18
abundance: few
d_gene: -
j_gene: TRBJ1-1

CDR3nt: TGTGCCAGCAGTTCTCGGGGAAGAGGGGAGGGGAGCTACGAGCAGTACTTC
CDR3aa: CASSSRGRGEGSYEQYF
v_gene: TRBV27
abundance: few
d_gene: TRBD2
j_gene: TRBJ2-7

CDR3nt: TGTGCCAGCTCAACGCGAGGGACTAGCGGGAGAGCGGTCGGGGAGCTGTTTTTT
CDR3aa: CASSTRGTSGRAVGELFF
v_gene: TRBV18
abundance: -
d_gene: TRBD2
j_gene: TRBJ2-2

CDR3nt: TGTGCCAGCAGTTTATGGCCCGAATCTGGAAACACCATATATTTT
CDR3aa: CASSLWPESGNTIYF
v_gene: TRBV28
abundance: -
d_gene: -
j_gene: TRBJ1-3

CDR3nt: TGTGCCAGCAGCTTAGGACAGGGGGACCAGCGGATTTCCTACGAGCAGTACTTC
CDR3aa: CASSLGQGDQRISYEQYF
v_gene: TRBV7-3
abundance: -
d_gene: TRBD1
j_gene: TRBJ2-7

CDR3nt: TGTGCCAGCAGTGGAGAGGCGACAGGGGGAAAGTACTTC
CDR3aa: CASSGEATGGKYF
v_gene: TRBV2
abundance: few
d_gene: TRBD1
j_gene: TRBJ2-7

CDR3nt: TGTGCCAGCAGACAGGGGGGACACTACGAGCAGTACTTC
CDR3aa: CASRQGGHYEQYF
v_gene: TRBV6-5
abundance: -
d_gene: TRBD1
j_gene: TRBJ2-7

CDR3nt: TGCAGCGTTCCCTGGGGGGCGCCTGGGGCCAACGTCCTGACTTTC
CDR3aa: CSVPWGAPGANVLTF
v_gene: TRBV29-1
abundance: -
d_gene: -
j_gene: TRBJ2-6

CDR3nt: TGTGCCAGCAGCTTGGCCGGGAGGCCGCCCTACGAGCAGTACTTC
CDR3aa: CASSLAGRPPYEQYF
v_gene: TRBV7-2
abundance: once
d_gene: TRBD2
j_gene: TRBJ2-7

CDR3nt: TGTGCCAGCAGTCCCGAACAGGGGGTGGGGAACACTGAAGCTTTCTTT
CDR3aa: CASSPEQGVGNTEAFF
v_gene: TRBV28
abundance: few
d_gene: TRBD1
j_gene: TRBJ1-1

CDR3nt: TGTGCCACCAGCAGAGCCGGGACAGGGGTTGGTTCACCCCTCCACTTT
CDR3aa: CATSRAGTGVGSPLHF
v_gene: TRBV15
abundance: once
d_gene: TRBD1
j_gene: TRBJ1-6

CDR3nt: TGTGCCAGTAGTATTTTGGGGGAGGAGCCCGGGGAGCTGTTTTTT
CDR3aa: CASSILGEEPGELFF
v_gene: TRBV19
abundance: -
d_gene: -
j_gene: TRBJ2-2

CDR3nt: TGTGCCAGCAGTTTATGGGAGACCCAGTACTTC
CDR3aa: CASSLWETQYF
v_gene: TRBV27
abundance: -
d_gene: -
j_gene: TRBJ2-5

CDR3nt: TGTGCCAGCAGCTTTACTCCCTCTAATTCACCCCTCCACTTT
CDR3aa: CASSFTPSNSPLHF
v_gene: TRBV11-2
abundance: few
d_gene: -
j_gene: TRBJ1-6